This passage covers 9 T cell receptor beta chains from one sample sequenced in a study of monozygotic twins with inflammatory bowel disease. TCRdb reprocessed the 5' RACE reads; each CDR3 protein has one entry and no DNA is given. The table lists approximately 110,000 distinct CDR3 sequences. Sequencing was done on a sample of blood. The receptors were sampled from a human donor with ulcerative colitis or Crohn's disease, or a healthy co-twin of an affected twin (not recorded which).

This chain uses TRBV7-9 with TRBJ2-1; the TRBD2 assignment by TCRdb is unverifiable without DNA. CDR3 length equals 15 residues. Germline CDR1 is SEHNR and CDR2 is FQNEAQ (reference sequence). CDR3 protein: CASSPRTSGTNEQFF.

The chain links TRBV5-1 to TRBJ1-2; TCRdb outputs TRBD1, but without DNA this stays unchecked. The CDR3 has 13 amino acids. The germline V gene encodes CDR1 SGHRS and CDR2 YFSETQ. CDR3 in amino acids: CASGDREDYGYTF. The full variable domain, with the rest looked up from reference TRBV5-1 and TRBJ1-2, is KAGVTQTPRYLIKTRGQQVTLSCSPISGHRSVSWYQQTPGQGLQFLFEYFSETQRNKGNFPGRFSGRQFSNSRSEMNVSTLELGDSALYLCASGDREDYGYTFGSGTRLTVV.

The CDR3 loop reads CASSRGAENTEAFF. The chain is built from TRBV5-1 and TRBJ1-1; TCRdb's D call of TRBD1 is untestable without DNA. The germline CDR1 and CDR2 sequences are SGHRS and YFSETQ. This CDR3 has 14 residues.

The chain carries TRBV6-1 and TRBJ2-1; there is no DNA to check the TCRdb D call of TRBD2. The germline V gene has CDR1 MNHNS and CDR2 SASEGT. The CDR3 is 12 amino acids. The CDR3 loop is CASSESETRALF.

The chain carries TRBV7-2 and TRBJ1-5. CDR3 size: 17 residues. Germline values: CDR1 SGHTA, CDR2 FQGNSA. Here the CDR3 reads CASSAGELGFSNQPQHF.

V gene TRBV10-3 combines with J gene TRBJ2-5; no DNA is available, so the TRBD2 call from TCRdb remains unchecked. This CDR3 has 17 residues. Germline lookup yields CDR1 ENHRY and CDR2 SYGVKD. CDR3 loop: CAISAGQGTSGQETQYF.

The chain joins TRBV7-3 to TRBJ2-7; TCRdb outputs TRBD1, but without DNA this stays unchecked. Per germline, CDR1 SGHTA and CDR2 FQGTGA. This CDR3 comprises 14 residues. CDR3: CASSPETISYEQYF.

The genes are TRBV25-1 and TRBJ1-6. CDR1 is MGHDK and CDR2 is SYGVNS in the germline V gene. This CDR3 has 15 residues. The CDR3 sequence: CASSDTRLYNSPLHF.

This sequence joins TRBV19 and TRBJ2-1; absent DNA, TCRdb's TRBD2 call cannot be checked. The CDR3 sequence is 15 residues long. The germline CDR1 and CDR2 sequences are LNHDA and SQIVND (reference sequence). CDR3 in amino acids: CASSRTSGRINEQFF.